One sample yielded the 30 T cell receptor beta chains listed below, sequenced in a study of T cell responses to AZD1222 COVID-19 vaccine (dated by TCRdb to the early 2020s). The library was prepared using the immunoSEQ multiplex PCR assay. In its TCRdb copy, this immuneACCESS table keeps in-frame sequences only and misses some clones. Where compared with another copy, unresolved V genes explain less than half of these, and the others have no known cause. Counted in this sample were 96,000 or so clones; about nine tenths of them appeared once. Jointly, the top ten make up around 1.5% of the sample. This specimen's time point label, interpreted: baseline before first vaccination. The source material was peripheral blood, sampled on day 0 of AZD1222 vaccination. The receptors shown here come from an adult in good health.

Here the CDR3 DNA reads TGTGCCAGCAGCTTGCGTTCCCTGGGGGTCTATGGCTACACCTTC. This encodes CASSLRSLGVYGYTF. The V and J genes are TRBV5-6 and TRBJ1-2; TRBD1 is a possible D gene (5 bases). This CDR3 is built from 15 residues. Trimming pared 1 base from V and 4 bases from J, leaving 14 bases between. The V gene's germline CDR1 is SGHDT and CDR2 YYEEEE.

The chain recombines TRBV30 with TRBJ1-1; 10 bases line up with TRBD1. The CDR3 sequence is 15 residues long. Germline trimming cut 5 bases from V and 1 base from J; bases unmatched to any gene: 7. Germline V gene data show CDR1 as GTSNPN and CDR2 as SVGIG (reference sequence). In nucleotides, the CDR3 is TGTGCCTGGGAGGACCGGGACAGGGGGAACACTGAAGCTTTCTTT. Translated: CAWEDRDRGNTEAFF.

The rearrangement links TRBV5-1 to TRBJ2-1; TRBD1 matches 8 bases. The V and J ends lost 3 bases and 3 bases, in that order; junction bases with no gene match: 5. Germline V gives CDR1 SGHRS, CDR2 YFSETQ. The CDR3 loop spans 15 amino acids. The CDR3, as DNA: TGCGCCAGCAGCTCCGGGACAGGTCGCTACAATGAGCAGTTCTTC. Its protein product is CASSSGTGRYNEQFF.

V gene TRBV19 combines with J gene TRBJ1-2; TRBD1 agrees at 12 bases. V lost 10 bases and J lost 8; bases outside the gene matches: 8. CDR3 length equals 13 residues. Germline CDR1 is LNHDA and CDR2 is SQIVND (reference sequence). The CDR3 is CATSGTGGRGYTF. The CDR3 nucleotides read TGTGCCACCAGCGGGACAGGGGGCCGGGGCTACACCTTC. The full variable domain, rest sourced from reference TRBV19 and TRBJ1-2, is DGGITQSPKYLFRKEGQNVTLSCEQNLNHDAMYWYRQDPGQGLRLIYYSQIVNDFQKGDIAEGYSVSREKKESFPLTVTSAQKNPTAFYLCATSGTGGRGYTFGSGTRLTVV.

The rearrangement links TRBV9 to TRBJ1-5; D unclear. The CDR3 sequence is 13 residues long. Germline V CDR1 and CDR2: SGDLS, YYNGEE. V lost 0 bases and J lost 5, with 6 bases in between. CDR3 bases: TGTGCCAGCAGCGTAGCAGGCCATCAGCCCCAGCATTTT. Residues: CASSVAGHQPQHF.

The chain couples TRBV28 to TRBJ1-4; D is perhaps TRBD1 (6 bases). This CDR3 comprises 11 residues. Trimming stripped 6 bases from V and 14 bases from J, with 13 bases between. Germline V gene sequence: CDR1 MDHEN, CDR2 SYDVKM. In DNA, the CDR3 is TGTGCCAGCAGGGAACAGGGATTTCTGTTTTTT. Its protein is CASREQGFLFF.

The CDR3 loop is CASSVTGSPQETQYF. The CDR3 DNA sequence: TGCGCCAGCAGCGTAACAGGGAGCCCTCAAGAGACCCAGTACTTC. The rearrangement joins TRBV5-1 to TRBJ2-5; tentative D call: TRBD1 (6 bases). From germline, CDR1 is SGHRS and CDR2 YFSETQ. Trimming took 4 bases from V and 2 from J, leaving 15 bases between them. The CDR3 has 15 residues.

V is TRBV4-1 and J is TRBJ1-5; D ambiguous. CDR1 is MGHRA, CDR2 YSYEKL, per germline. The CDR3 extends over 12 amino acids. The V and J ends lost 1 base and 4 bases respectively, with 2 bases between them. CDR3 amino acids: CASSQGNQPQHF. CDR3 nucleotides: TGCGCCAGCAGCCAAGGAAATCAGCCCCAGCATTTT.

The rearrangement uses TRBV5-1 and TRBJ2-5; D possibly uses TRBD1 or TRBD2 (5 bases each). Looked up from germline, CDR1 is SGHRS and CDR2 is YFSETQ. V was cut by 4 bases and J by 5 bases, with 18 bases left in between. The CDR3 is 15 amino acids. The CDR3 sequence is CASSPMGTVAETQYF. In DNA, the CDR3 is TGCGCCAGCAGCCCGATGGGGACGGTTGCGGAGACCCAGTACTTC.

This clone was detected only a few times. This chain connects TRBV6-4 to TRBJ2-3; D might be TRBD2 (7 bases). In germline, CDR1 is MRHNA, CDR2 SNTAGT. The CDR3 length is 15 residues. Trimming pared 4 bases from V and 2 bases from J, leaving 13 bases between. CDR3 loop: CASSVGGLDTDTQYF. The CDR3 region has the DNA TGTGCCAGCAGTGTCGGGGGGCTTGACACAGATACGCAGTATTTT.

V and J are TRBV11-2 and TRBJ2-1; D is unresolved. V was clipped by 1 base and J by 0 bases, with 10 bases between them. Germline CDR1 and CDR2: SGHAT and FQNNGV. This CDR3 is built from 16 residues. In DNA form, the CDR3 reads TGTGCCAGCAGCTTAGTATCTAGAGACTCCTACAATGAGCAGTTCTTC. Translating it yields CASSLVSRDSYNEQFF.

This chain joins TRBV4-1 and TRBJ2-1; TRBD1 matches at 10 bases. Germline loops: CDR1 MGHRA, CDR2 YSYEKL. V lost 1 base to trimming and J lost 8 bases; unmatched junction nucleotides: 8. The CDR3 totals 16 residues. Here the CDR3 DNA reads TGCGCCAGCAGCCAAGGGCCGGGACAGGGGACCTATGAGCAGTTCTTC. It translates to CASSQGPGQGTYEQFF.

The chain joins TRBV7-9 to TRBJ1-1; D possibly corresponds to TRBD1 (6 bases). Germline assignment: CDR1 SEHNR and CDR2 FQNEAQ (reference sequence). Trimming removed 3 bases from V and 6 bases from J, with 14 bases in between. The CDR3 contains 14 residues. The DNA for the CDR3 is TGTGCCAGCAGCTTCCTACAGGGAGACCCTGAAGCTTTCTTT. Translating gives CASSFLQGDPEAFF.

The rearrangement uses TRBV6-5 and TRBJ1-1, with 8 positions matching TRBD1. Germline lookup yields CDR1 MNHEY and CDR2 SVGAGI. The CDR3 consists of 14 residues. Losses at the gene ends were 5 bases for V and 0 bases for J; bases not matched to a gene: 2. CDR3 DNA: TGTGCCAGCAGTCGGGGACAGGTGAACACTGAAGCTTTCTTT. It codes for CASSRGQVNTEAFF.

The chain is built from TRBV27 and TRBJ2-7; 10 bases match TRBD2. The CDR3 extends over 15 amino acids. The germline gives CDR1 MNHEY, CDR2 SMNVEV (reference sequence). The ends lost 2 bases at V and 2 bases at J; junction bases unmatched: 3. The CDR3 is CASSLLAGVPYEQYF. CDR3 in DNA: TGTGCCAGCAGTTTACTAGCGGGGGTACCCTACGAGCAGTACTTC.

CDR3 region: CASSLRQNTEAFF. CDR3 DNA sequence: TGTGCCAGCAGCTTAAGACAGAACACTGAAGCTTTCTTT. The V call is TRBV7-2, the J call TRBJ1-1; D gene ambiguous. The CDR3 contains 13 residues. With 2 bases removed from V and 1 base from J, the gap between germline ends came to 5 bases. Germline V lookup: CDR1 SGHTA, CDR2 FQGNSA.

The chain employs TRBV6-5 and TRBJ2-7; TRBD1 matches 10 bases. Trimming cost V 6 bases and J 2 bases; bases outside gene matches: 7. The CDR3 covers 15 residues. From germline, CDR1 is MNHEY and CDR2 SVGAGI. The CDR3 reads CASRPPGQGPYEQYF. CDR3 coding DNA: TGTGCCAGCAGACCACCGGGACAGGGGCCCTACGAGCAGTACTTC.

The rearrangement joins TRBV2 to TRBJ2-3; D may match TRBD1 or TRBD2 (5 bases each). Germline-derived CDR1 and CDR2 are SNHLY and FYNNEI. CDR3 size: 17 residues. Trimming took off 0 bases at V and 0 bases at J, with 13 bases between the two ends. The CDR3 nucleotides are TGTGCCAGCAGTGAAGCGCTTGGGGGAGACAGCACAGATACGCAGTATTTT. This gives the protein CASSEALGGDSTDTQYF.

The chain employs TRBV7-8 and TRBJ2-1; no reliable D call. The CDR3 totals 17 residues. Germline lookup yields CDR1 SGHVS and CDR2 FQNEAQ. Trimming stripped 4 bases from V and 0 bases from J, with 16 bases between. CDR3 sequence reads: CASSYSLLGSSYNEQFF. The CDR3 nucleotides are TGTGCCAGCAGCTACTCACTCCTAGGCAGCTCCTACAATGAGCAGTTCTTC.

This chain links TRBV5-5 with TRBJ1-4; D gene unclear. Germline CDR1 and CDR2: SGHKS and YYEKEE (reference sequence). The CDR3 loop spans 15 amino acids. V shed 3 bases and J shed 0 bases, with 9 bases lying between them. The CDR3 DNA follows: TGTGCCAGCAGCTGGACGGACGCAACTAATGAAAAACTGTTTTTT. Translating it yields CASSWTDATNEKLFF.

V and J are TRBV30 and TRBJ1-1, with D possibly TRBD1 on 6 matching bases. This CDR3 is 14 amino acids long. Germline V gene lookup returns CDR1 GTSNPN and CDR2 SVGIG (reference sequence). V shed 3 bases and J shed 3 bases, with 14 bases lying between them. CDR3 sequence reads: CAWSAGAGDTEAFF. The CDR3 DNA is TGTGCCTGGAGCGCAGGGGCGGGGGACACTGAAGCTTTCTTT.

V is TRBV5-5 and J is TRBJ2-7; D possibly corresponds to TRBD1 (6 bases). Per germline, CDR1 SGHKS and CDR2 YYEKEE (reference sequence). The CDR3 has 17 residues. V dropped 4 bases and J dropped 7 bases, with 27 bases sitting between them. The DNA of the CDR3 is TGTGCCAGCAGCGCTACCCCAGGGGTCAGGGGTTTTGAAGAGCAGTACTTC. Residues: CASSATPGVRGFEEQYF.

The chain has TRBV6-5 and TRBJ1-5; no firm D call. Per germline, CDR1 MNHEY and CDR2 SVGAGI. V lost 5 bases, J lost 6 bases, and 14 bases lay in between. This CDR3 has 14 residues. The CDR3 bases are TGTGCCAGCAGTCCCCTGGAAGGGAGTCAGCCCCAGCATTTT. It yields the protein CASSPLEGSQPQHF.

This chain joins TRBV4-2 and TRBJ2-2; possible D gene TRBD2, 5 bases. Trimming left V 2 bases short and J 2 bases short, with 9 bases between. The CDR3 runs to 15 residues. Germline V CDR1 and CDR2: LGHNA, YNFKEQ. CDR3 loop: CASSQLGGNTGELFF. The CDR3 DNA is TGTGCCAGCAGCCAACTCGGAGGTAACACCGGGGAGCTGTTTTTT.

The V and J genes are TRBV5-1 and TRBJ1-1; the D gene is possibly TRBD1 (5 bases). This CDR3 is built from 14 residues. CDR1 is SGHRS and CDR2 is YFSETQ in the germline V gene. Deletions cut 1 base from V and 4 bases from J, with 11 bases between. The CDR3 nucleotides are TGCGCCAGCAGCTTGCAAACTGGGGGCACTGAAGCTTTCTTT. Its translation: CASSLQTGGTEAFF. Full variable domain (missing parts from reference TRBV5-1 and TRBJ1-1): KAGVTQTPRYLIKTRGQQVTLSCSPISGHRSVSWYQQTPGQGLQFLFEYFSETQRNKGNFPGRFSGRQFSNSRSEMNVSTLELGDSALYLCASSLQTGGTEAFFGQGTRLTVV.

This clone was seen once. This sequence joins TRBV7-3 and TRBJ2-7; perhaps TRBD1 as D (6 bases). This CDR3 has 15 amino acids. CDR1 and CDR2 from the germline V gene are SGHTA and FQGTGA. V dropped 2 bases and J dropped 6 bases, with 17 bases sitting between them. The CDR3 sequence: CASSLDGTLPGEQYF. In DNA, the CDR3 is TGTGCCAGCAGCTTAGATGGGACACTGCCGGGCGAGCAGTACTTC.

The chain has TRBV27 and TRBJ1-6, with a tentative D call TRBD1 (6 bases). Looked up from germline, CDR1 is MNHEY and CDR2 is SMNVEV (reference sequence). Trimming removed 6 bases from V and 9 bases from J, with 12 bases in between. The length of the CDR3 is 13 residues. The CDR3 DNA reads TGTGCCAGCAGAACCTTACAGGGTTCACCCCTCCACTTT. Its protein product is CASRTLQGSPLHF.

The rearrangement joins TRBV9 to TRBJ1-3; tentatively, D is TRBD1 (5 bases). The length of the CDR3 is 14 residues. Germline V gene lookup returns CDR1 SGDLS and CDR2 YYNGEE. V lost 4 bases, J lost 6 bases, and 14 bases lay in between. The CDR3 region is CASSPTGHINTIYF. The DNA for the CDR3 is TGTGCCAGCAGCCCAACCGGACACATAAACACCATATATTTT.

This clone is medium-sized by share. This rearrangement joins TRBV7-9 to TRBJ2-7, with D uncertain. CDR1 SEHNR and CDR2 FQNEAQ come from the germline V gene (reference sequence). The V end lost 4 bases, the J end lost 3 bases, and 19 bases lay between the germline ends. This CDR3 region has 16 residues. CDR3 sequence reads: CASSSSTTAANYEQYF. CDR3 DNA: TGTGCCAGCAGCTCCTCCACAACGGCCGCCAACTACGAGCAGTACTTC.

The rearrangement joins TRBV12-5 to TRBJ1-2; 8 bases align to TRBD1. Germline V gene sequence: CDR1 LGHNT, CDR2 FRNRAP. Losses at the gene ends were 5 bases for V and 4 bases for J; bases not matched to a gene: 9. The CDR3 loop spans 15 amino acids. CDR3 nucleotide sequence: TGTGCTAGTGGTCCATTTCAGGGGGCGGTCTATGGCTACACCTTC. It codes for CASGPFQGAVYGYTF. Using reference TRBV12-5 and TRBJ1-2 for the parts outside the CDR3, the full variable domain is DARVTQTPRHKVTEMGQEVTMRCQPILGHNTVFWYRQTMMQGLELLAYFRNRAPLDDSGMPKDRFSAEMPDATLATLKIQPSEPRDSAVYFCASGPFQGAVYGYTFGSGTRLTVV.